Here is one T cell receptor beta chain with its context. What it recognizes is unknown. J gave up 1 base and V 2 bases, and 17 bases lay outside the gene matches. Looked up from germline, CDR1 is SGHKS and CDR2 is YYEKEE (reference sequence). The CDR3 is 20 residues long. Presence of unique molecular identifiers characterized the TCR beta cDNA libraries. TCRdb analysed the PCR reads with MiXCR anew, one entry per CDR3 protein. Of almost 700,000 distinct CDR3 sequences listed, more than 50% are singletons. This sample stems from a study of post-analysis software for immune sequencing data. At the level of the study: Relapsing-remitting, secondary progressive and progressive-relapsing multiple sclerosis were all included among the disease courses.

The study's findings and limits: Patients had higher frequencies than controls of about five TRBV segments, including TRBV5-6, TRBV5-1 and TRBV20-1.

The sequenced sample consisted of blood. The source of this sequence is a girl aged 2-9 years with multiple sclerosis. The chain links TRBV5-5 to TRBJ1-1, with 10 bases aligning to TRBD1. The CDR3 region has the DNA TGTGCCAGCAGCTTTTCACCTACCGGGACAGGGGAAGTAGGGAACACTGAAGCTTTCTTT. Protein: CASSFSPTGTGEVGNTEAFF. Together with reference TRBV5-5 and TRBJ1-1, the CDR3 gives the full variable domain: DAGVTQSPTHLIKTRGQQVTLRCSPISGHKSVSWYQQVLGQGPQFIFQYYEKEERGRGNFPDRFSARQFPNYSSELNVNALLLGDSALYLCASSFSPTGTGEVGNTEAFFGQGTRLTVV.